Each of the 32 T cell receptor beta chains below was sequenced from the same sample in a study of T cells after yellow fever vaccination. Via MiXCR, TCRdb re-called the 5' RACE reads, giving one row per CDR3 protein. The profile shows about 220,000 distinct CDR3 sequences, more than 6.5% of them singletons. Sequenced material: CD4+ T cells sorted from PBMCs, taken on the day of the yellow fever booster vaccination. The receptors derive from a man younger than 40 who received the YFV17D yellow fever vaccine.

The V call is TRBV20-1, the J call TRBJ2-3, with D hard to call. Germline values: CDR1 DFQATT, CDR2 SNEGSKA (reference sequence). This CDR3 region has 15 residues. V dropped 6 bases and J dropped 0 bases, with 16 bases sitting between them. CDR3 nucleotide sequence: TGCAGTGCAGCGAGCTCACAGAGAAGCACAGATACGCAGTATTTT. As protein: CSAASSQRSTDTQYF.

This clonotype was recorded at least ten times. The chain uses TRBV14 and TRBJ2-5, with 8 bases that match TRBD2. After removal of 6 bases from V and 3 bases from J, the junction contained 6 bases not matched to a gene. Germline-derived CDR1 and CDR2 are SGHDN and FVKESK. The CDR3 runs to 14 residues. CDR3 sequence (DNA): TGTGCCAGCAGACGACTAGCGAGTGAAGAGACCCAGTACTTC. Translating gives CASRRLASEETQYF.

CDR3: CASSSGQTFSYEQYF. Written as DNA, the CDR3 is TGTGCCAGCAGCTCAGGACAGACCTTTTCCTACGAGCAGTACTTC. The rearrangement joins TRBV7-9 to TRBJ2-7; tentative D call: TRBD1 (6 bases). Between the trimmed V and J ends, which lost 4 bases and 1 base, there was a span of 14 bases. Germline V gene sequence: CDR1 SEHNR, CDR2 FQNEAQ (reference sequence). This CDR3 is 15 amino acids long.

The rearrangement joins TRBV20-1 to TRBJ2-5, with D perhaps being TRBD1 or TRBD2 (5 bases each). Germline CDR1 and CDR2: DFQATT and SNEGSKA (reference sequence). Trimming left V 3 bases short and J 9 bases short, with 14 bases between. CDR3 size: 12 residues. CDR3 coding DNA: TGCAGTGCTAGGTTGGGGGTTGAGGCCCAGTACTTC. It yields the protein CSARLGVEAQYF.

CDR3 sequence: CASSLSIQENNEQFF. CDR3 in DNA: TGTGCCAGCAGCTTATCCATACAAGAAAACAATGAGCAGTTCTTC. The J gene is TRBJ2-1, the V gene TRBV5-4; D is unclear. The CDR3 is made up of 15 amino acids. Germline assignment: CDR1 SGHNT and CDR2 YYREEE (reference sequence). Trimming left V 2 bases short and J 5 bases short, with 14 bases between.

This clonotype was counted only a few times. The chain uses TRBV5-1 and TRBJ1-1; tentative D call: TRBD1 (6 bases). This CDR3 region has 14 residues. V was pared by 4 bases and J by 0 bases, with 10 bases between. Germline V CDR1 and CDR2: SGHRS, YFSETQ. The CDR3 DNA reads TGCGCCAGCAGCGTAACAGGGTTGAACACTGAAGCTTTCTTT. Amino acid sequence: CASSVTGLNTEAFF.

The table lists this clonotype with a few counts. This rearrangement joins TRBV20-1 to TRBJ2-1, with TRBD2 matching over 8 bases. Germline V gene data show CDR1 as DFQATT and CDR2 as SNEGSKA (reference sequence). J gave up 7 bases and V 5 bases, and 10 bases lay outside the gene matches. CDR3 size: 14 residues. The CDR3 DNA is TGCAGTGCTCCAGTCCCGGGACTAGGGAATGAGCAGTTCTTC. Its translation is CSAPVPGLGNEQFF.

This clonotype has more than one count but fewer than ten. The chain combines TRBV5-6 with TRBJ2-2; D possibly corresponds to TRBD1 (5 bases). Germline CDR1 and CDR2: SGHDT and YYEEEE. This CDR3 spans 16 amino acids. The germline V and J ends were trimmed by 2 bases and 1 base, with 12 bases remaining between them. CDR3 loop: CASSFGAKGNTGELFF. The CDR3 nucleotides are TGTGCCAGCAGCTTTGGGGCGAAAGGGAACACCGGGGAGCTGTTTTTT.

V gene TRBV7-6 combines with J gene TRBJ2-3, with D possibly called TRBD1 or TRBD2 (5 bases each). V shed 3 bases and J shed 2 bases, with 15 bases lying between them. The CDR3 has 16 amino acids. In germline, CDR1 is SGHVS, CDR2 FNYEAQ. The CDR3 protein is CASSFGAFASTDTQYF. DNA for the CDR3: TGTGCCAGCAGCTTCGGGGCCTTCGCTTCCACAGATACGCAGTATTTT.

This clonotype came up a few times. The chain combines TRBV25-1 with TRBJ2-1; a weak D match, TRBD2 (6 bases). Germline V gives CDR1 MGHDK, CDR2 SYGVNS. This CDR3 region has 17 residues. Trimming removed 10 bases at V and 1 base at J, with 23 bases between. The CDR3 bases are TGTGCCAACATAAGGGTCCAACTAGCCAATTCCTACAATGAGCAGTTCTTC. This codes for CANIRVQLANSYNEQFF.

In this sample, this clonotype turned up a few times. The DNA for the CDR3 is TGCAGTGCTAGAGACCCCTCCAGCGGAGTAGGGGGTGAGCAGTTCTTC. It encodes CSARDPSSGVGGEQFF. The chain recombines TRBV20-1 with TRBJ2-1; D perhaps matches TRBD1 (6 bases). Trimming removed 0 bases at V and 9 bases at J, with 21 bases between. The length of the CDR3 is 16 residues. The germline V gene has CDR1 DFQATT and CDR2 SNEGSKA (reference sequence).

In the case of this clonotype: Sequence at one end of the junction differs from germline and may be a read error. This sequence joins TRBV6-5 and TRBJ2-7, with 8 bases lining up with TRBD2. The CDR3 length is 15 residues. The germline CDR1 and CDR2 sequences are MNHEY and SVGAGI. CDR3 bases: TGTGCCAGCAGTTACCGTCGGGGGGGGGCCGGACGGGTCTTCTTC. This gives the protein CASSYRRGGAGRVFF.

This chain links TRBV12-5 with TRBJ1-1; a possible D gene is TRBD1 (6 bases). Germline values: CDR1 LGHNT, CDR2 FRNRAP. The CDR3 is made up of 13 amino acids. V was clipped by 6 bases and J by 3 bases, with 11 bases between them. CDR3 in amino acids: CASGRTVYTEAFF. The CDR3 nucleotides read TGTGCTAGTGGAAGGACAGTTTACACTGAAGCTTTCTTT.

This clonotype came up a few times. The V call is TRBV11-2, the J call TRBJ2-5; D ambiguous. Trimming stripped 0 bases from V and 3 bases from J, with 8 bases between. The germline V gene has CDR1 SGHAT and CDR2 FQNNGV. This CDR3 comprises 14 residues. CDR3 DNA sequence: TGTGCCAGCAGCTTAGAGTTTCGGAAAGAGACCCAGTACTTC. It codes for CASSLEFRKETQYF.

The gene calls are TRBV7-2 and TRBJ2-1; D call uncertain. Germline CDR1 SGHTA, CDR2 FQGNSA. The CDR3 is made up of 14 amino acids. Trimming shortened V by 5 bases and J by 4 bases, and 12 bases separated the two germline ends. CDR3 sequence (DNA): TGTGCCAGCAGCCCCCGCCCCTTTTACAATGAGCAGTTCTTC. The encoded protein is CASSPRPFYNEQFF.

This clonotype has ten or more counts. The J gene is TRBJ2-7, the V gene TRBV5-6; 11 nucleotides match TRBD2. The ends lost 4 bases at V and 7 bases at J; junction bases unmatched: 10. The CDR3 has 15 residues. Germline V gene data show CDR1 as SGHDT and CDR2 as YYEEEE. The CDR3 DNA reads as TGTGCCAGCAGCGCGCGAACGGGACTAGCGGAGGAGCAGTACTTC. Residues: CASSARTGLAEEQYF.

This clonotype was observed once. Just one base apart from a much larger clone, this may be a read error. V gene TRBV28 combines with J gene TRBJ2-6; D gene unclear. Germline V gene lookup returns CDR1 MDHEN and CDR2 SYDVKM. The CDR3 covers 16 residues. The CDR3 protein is CVSSTPTPSGANVLTF. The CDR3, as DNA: TGTGTCAGCAGCACCCCTACTCCCTCTGGGGCCAACGTCCTGACTTTC.

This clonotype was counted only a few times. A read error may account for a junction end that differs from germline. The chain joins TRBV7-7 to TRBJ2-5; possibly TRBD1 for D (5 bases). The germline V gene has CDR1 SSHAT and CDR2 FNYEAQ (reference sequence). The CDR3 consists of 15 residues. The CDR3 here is CASSLTPSGLETQYF. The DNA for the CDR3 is TGTGCTAGCAGCTTAACCCCCTCAGGGCTAGAGACCCAGTACTTC.

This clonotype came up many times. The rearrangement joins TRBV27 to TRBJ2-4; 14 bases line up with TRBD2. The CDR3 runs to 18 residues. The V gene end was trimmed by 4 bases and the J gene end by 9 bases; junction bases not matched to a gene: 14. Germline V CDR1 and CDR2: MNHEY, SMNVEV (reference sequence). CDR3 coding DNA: TGTGCCAGCAGTTCACAGTCCGGGACTAGCGGGAGAATCGGCATTCAGTACTTC. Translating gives CASSSQSGTSGRIGIQYF.

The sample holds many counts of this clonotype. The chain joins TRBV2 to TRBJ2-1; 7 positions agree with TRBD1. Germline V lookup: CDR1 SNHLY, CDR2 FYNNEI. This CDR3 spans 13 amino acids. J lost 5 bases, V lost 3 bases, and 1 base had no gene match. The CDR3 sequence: CASSEDRHNEQFF. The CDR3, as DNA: TGTGCCAGCAGTGAGGACAGGCACAATGAGCAGTTCTTC.

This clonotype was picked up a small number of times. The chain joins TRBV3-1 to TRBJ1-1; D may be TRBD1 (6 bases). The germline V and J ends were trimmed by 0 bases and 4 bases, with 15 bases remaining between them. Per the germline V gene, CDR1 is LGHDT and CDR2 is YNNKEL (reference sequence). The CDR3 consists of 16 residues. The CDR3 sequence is CASSQDRGGVATEAFF. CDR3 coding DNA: TGTGCCAGCAGCCAAGACAGGGGCGGGGTTGCCACTGAAGCTTTCTTT.

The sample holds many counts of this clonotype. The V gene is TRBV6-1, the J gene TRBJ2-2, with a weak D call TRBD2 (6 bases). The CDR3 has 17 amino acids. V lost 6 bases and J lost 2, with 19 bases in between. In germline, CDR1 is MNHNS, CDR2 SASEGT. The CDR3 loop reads CASSFQGSSVNTGELFF. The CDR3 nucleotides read TGTGCCAGCAGCTTCCAGGGTTCTAGCGTCAACACCGGGGAGCTGTTTTTT.

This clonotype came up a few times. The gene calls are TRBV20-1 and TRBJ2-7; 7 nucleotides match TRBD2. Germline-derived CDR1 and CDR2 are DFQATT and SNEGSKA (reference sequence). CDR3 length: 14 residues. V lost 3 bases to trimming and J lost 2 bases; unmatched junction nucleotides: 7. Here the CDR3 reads CSASPSGATYEQYF. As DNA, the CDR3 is TGCAGTGCTAGTCCCAGCGGGGCAACCTACGAGCAGTACTTC.

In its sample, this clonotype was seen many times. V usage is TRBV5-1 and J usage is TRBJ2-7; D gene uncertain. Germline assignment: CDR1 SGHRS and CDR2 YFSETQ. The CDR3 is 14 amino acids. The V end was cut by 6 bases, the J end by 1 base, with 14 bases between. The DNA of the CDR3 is TGCGCCAGCACGCTTGAGGACCTTTCCTACGAGCAGTACTTC. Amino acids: CASTLEDLSYEQYF.

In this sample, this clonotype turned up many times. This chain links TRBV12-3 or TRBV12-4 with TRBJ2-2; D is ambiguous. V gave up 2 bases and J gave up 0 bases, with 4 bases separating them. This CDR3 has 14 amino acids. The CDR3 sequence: CASSLSSNTGELFF. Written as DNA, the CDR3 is TGTGCCAGCAGTTTAAGTTCGAACACCGGGGAGCTGTTTTTT.

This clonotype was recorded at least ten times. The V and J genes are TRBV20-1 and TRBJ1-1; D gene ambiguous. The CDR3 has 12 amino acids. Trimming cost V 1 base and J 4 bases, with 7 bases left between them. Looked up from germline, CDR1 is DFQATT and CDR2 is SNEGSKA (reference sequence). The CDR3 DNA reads TGCAGTGCTAGAGTACAGTTCACTGAAGCTTTCTTT. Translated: CSARVQFTEAFF.

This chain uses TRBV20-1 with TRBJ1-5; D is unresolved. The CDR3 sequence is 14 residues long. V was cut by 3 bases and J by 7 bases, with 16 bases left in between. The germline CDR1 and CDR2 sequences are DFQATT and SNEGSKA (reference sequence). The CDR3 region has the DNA TGCAGTGCTAGTTTGGGTTCTGTAGGACAGCCCCAGCATTTT. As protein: CSASLGSVGQPQHF.

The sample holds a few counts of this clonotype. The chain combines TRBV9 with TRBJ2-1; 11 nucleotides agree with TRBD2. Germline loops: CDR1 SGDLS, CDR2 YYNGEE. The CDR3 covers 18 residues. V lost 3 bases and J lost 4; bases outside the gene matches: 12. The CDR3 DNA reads TGTGCCAGCAGCGGAGAGGGGAGACTAGCGGGACCTTACAATGAGCAGTTCTTC. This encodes CASSGEGRLAGPYNEQFF. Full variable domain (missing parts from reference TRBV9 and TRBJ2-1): DSGVTQTPKHLITATGQRVTLRCSPRSGDLSVYWYQQSLDQGLQFLIQYYNGEERAKGNILERFSAQQFPDLHSELNLSSLELGDSALYFCASSGEGRLAGPYNEQFFGPGTRLTVL.

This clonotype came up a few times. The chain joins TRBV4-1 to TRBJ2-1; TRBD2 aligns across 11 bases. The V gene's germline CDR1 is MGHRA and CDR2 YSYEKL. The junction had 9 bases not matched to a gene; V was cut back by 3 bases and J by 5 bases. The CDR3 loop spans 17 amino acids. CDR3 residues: CASSHVRAGLADNEQFF. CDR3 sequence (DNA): TGCGCCAGCAGCCACGTTCGCGCGGGACTAGCGGACAATGAGCAGTTCTTC.

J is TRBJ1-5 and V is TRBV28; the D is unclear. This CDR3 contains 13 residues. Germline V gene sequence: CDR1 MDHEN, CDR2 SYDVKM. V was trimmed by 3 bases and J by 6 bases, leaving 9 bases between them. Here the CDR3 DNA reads TGTGCCAGCAGTTTTCTGGCTGTTCAGCCCCAGCATTTT. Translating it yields CASSFLAVQPQHF.

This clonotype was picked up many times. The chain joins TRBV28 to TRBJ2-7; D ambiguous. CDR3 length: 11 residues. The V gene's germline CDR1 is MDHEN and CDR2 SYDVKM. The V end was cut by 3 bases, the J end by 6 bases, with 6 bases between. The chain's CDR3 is CASSLATEQYF. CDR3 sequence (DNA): TGTGCCAGCAGTTTGGCAACCGAGCAGTACTTC.

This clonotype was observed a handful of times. For the CDR3, the DNA is TGTGCCAGCAGCCTTGGGACAGCCGAAGCTTTCTTT. Amino acids: CASSLGTAEAFF. The chain joins TRBV7-9 to TRBJ1-1; 7 bases match TRBD1. CDR3 size: 12 residues. With V trimmed by 5 bases and J by 8 bases, 5 bases remained unmatched. The germline V gene has CDR1 SEHNR and CDR2 FQNEAQ (reference sequence).